A selection of T cell receptor beta chains follows, all from one sample in a study of blood T cells in healthy people across ages. TCRdb independently ran MiXCR on the 5' RACE reads; one entry per CDR3 protein. This sample has about 690,000 distinct CDR3 sequences; around two fifths occur once, and the top ten carry around 30%. The specimen was blood. These receptors came from a man aged 80 or over in good health. The CDR3 runs from the conserved cysteine through the conserved F or W. Each record gives: D gene, clone size, V gene, CDR3 length, J gene, CDR3 protein, CDR3 DNA. A D gene is named only where the DNA matches it firmly. Some rows have no size entry. The others give once, few or many, or a class for an expanded clone.

>NA|NA|TRBV7-8|13|TRBJ2-3
CASSSFRVDTQYF
TGTGCCAGCAGCTCCTTCAGGGTAGATACGCAGTATTTT
>TRBD1|NA|TRBV9|15|TRBJ2-1
CACSISTGVYNEQFF
TGTGCCTGCAGCATATCGACAGGGGTTTACAATGAGCAGTTCTTC
>TRBD2|NA|TRBV7-2|17|TRBJ2-4
CASSLARSGGIKNIQYF
TGTGCCAGCAGCTTAGCGCGTAGCGGGGGGATCAAAAACATTCAGTACTTC
>TRBD2|NA|TRBV5-1|16|TRBJ2-5
CASSWGDSGRIETQYF
TGCGCCAGCAGCTGGGGGGATAGCGGGAGGATCGAGACCCAGTACTTC
>NA|NA|TRBV27|14|TRBJ1-5
CASSVLGGNQPQHF
TGTGCCAGCAGTGTATTGGGGGGGAATCAGCCCCAGCATTTT
>TRBD2|once|TRBV6-1|15|TRBJ2-1
CASRPTSESLHEQFF
TGTGCCAGCAGGCCGACTAGCGAGAGTCTTCATGAGCAGTTCTTC
>NA|NA|TRBV6-1|18|TRBJ2-5
CASSQTGIKTGRQETQYF
TGTGCCAGCAGCCAAACCGGGATTAAGACAGGGAGGCAAGAGACCCAGTACTTC
>TRBD2|NA|TRBV9|15|TRBJ2-3
CACSDLAVGTDTQYF
TGTGCCTGCAGCGATCTAGCGGTAGGCACAGATACGCAGTATTTT
>TRBD1|NA|TRBV7-9|14|TRBJ2-5
CATPNEGAFGTQYF
TGTGCCACCCCCAACGAGGGGGCTTTTGGGACCCAGTACTTC
>NA|NA|TRBV25-1|16|TRBJ2-3
CASSERPGLSTDTQYF
TGTGCCAGCAGTGAGAGACCGGGACTGAGCACAGATACGCAGTATTTT
>NA|few|TRBV5-1|15|TRBJ2-7
CASSLGSGTSYEQYF
TGCGCCAGCAGCTTGGGTTCGGGAACGTCCTACGAGCAGTACTTC
>TRBD1|few|TRBV15|14|TRBJ1-4
CATSIGQDNEKLFF
TGTGCCACCAGCATTGGACAGGATAATGAAAAACTGTTTTTT
>NA|few|TRBV20-1|16|TRBJ2-7
CSAPVIGRSNSYEQYF
TGCAGTGCTCCAGTGATTGGCCGATCCAATTCCTACGAGCAGTACTTC
>NA|few|TRBV10-3|12|TRBJ1-2
CAISEAGYGYTF
TGTGCCATCAGTGAGGCGGGCTATGGCTACACCTTC
>NA|few|TRBV6-5|14|TRBJ2-5
CASSRGLIKETQYF
TGTGCCAGCAGTAGGGGACTGATAAAAGAGACCCAGTACTTC
>NA|NA|TRBV29-1|11|TRBJ2-7
CSGGTTYEQYF
TGCAGCGGGGGGACGACCTACGAGCAGTACTTC
>NA|NA|TRBV12-3/TRBV12-4|17|TRBJ2-5
CASSPLIGAPGGRTQYF
TGTGCCAGCAGTCCACTTATAGGGGCCCCTGGAGGGAGGACCCAGTACTTC
>NA|few|TRBV4-3|18|TRBJ2-2
CASSQDPPRGGNTGELFF
TGCGCCAGCAGCCAAGATCCCCCCAGGGGGGGAAATACCGGGGAGCTGTTTTTT
>TRBD2|NA|TRBV4-3|15|TRBJ2-3
CASSQEGEGLRTQYF
TGCGCCAGCAGCCAAGAAGGTGAGGGACTACGAACGCAGTATTTT
>TRBD1|NA|TRBV28|16|TRBJ1-2
CASSSRTGGNGYGYTF
TGTGCCAGCAGTTCCAGGACAGGGGGAAATGGCTATGGCTACACCTTC
>TRBD2|NA|TRBV7-2|16|TRBJ2-1
CASSLSRAGGSNEQFF
TGTGCCAGCAGCTTATCGCGGGCGGGAGGGTCGAATGAGCAGTTCTTC
>NA|NA|TRBV11-2|17|TRBJ2-5
CASSLGVGRKGQETQYF
TGTGCCAGCAGCTTAGGGGTTGGGCGGAAAGGCCAAGAGACCCAGTACTTC
>NA|NA|TRBV10-2|15|TRBJ2-1
CASSDDRLSYNEQFF
TGCGCCAGCAGTGATGACAGGCTGTCCTACAATGAGCAGTTCTTC